Described below is a single TCR beta chain sequence and its context. Its antigen remains unidentified. The PCR had 60 Vbeta and 13 Jbeta primers. The method was immunoSEQ multiplex PCR; TCRdb's version includes in-frame clones alone and lacks a portion of them. The sample lists roughly 96,000 clones, about four fifths occurring once. The CDR3 is made up of 20 amino acids. The data stem from a study of cytomegalovirus exposure and HLA in healthy donors. Points from the study as a whole: Most TCRs appeared rarely, but some public TCRs recurred in many donors.

The TCR originated in a woman aged 70-85 years in good health and CMV-seropositive. Sequencing input: PBMCs. The V gene is TRBV21-1, the J gene TRBJ1-6; TRBD1 is taken as the D call from the table, unchecked against the DNA. TRBV21-1 is marked as a pseudogene. The CDR3 DNA follows: TGTGCCAGCAGCAAAGTCCCGGGACAGGGGGCGCGACCCTATAATTCACCCCTCCACTTT. Protein: CASSKVPGQGARPYNSPLHF.